The T cell receptor (beta chain) under discussion was sequenced for a study of neoadjuvant anti-PD-1 for oral cavity cancer. The wider study: Patients without progression received a fourth nivolumab dose around day 43, then surgical resection on days 50-56.

Six replicates per PBMC sample, mostly from around 460 ng of genomic DNA. Repertoires were generated with immunoSEQ multiplex PCR, while TCRdb's copy carries only in-frame clones and drops some. The table has approximately 13,000 clones, 65% to 80% seen once; the top ten hold approximately 2.9%. This sample's time point: after neoadjuvant nivolumab, at surgical resection. Cohort: HPV-negative, locally advanced oral cavity squamous cell carcinoma patients. Per germline, CDR1 LGHNA and CDR2 YNFKEQ. With 5 bases clipped from V and 3 bases from J, the junction kept 4 bases outside the gene matches. CDR3 length: 14 amino acids.

This sequence joins TRBV4-2 and TRBJ2-7; 10 bases are shared with TRBD1. The receptor was isolated from a person aged 35 to 85 with oral cavity squamous cell carcinoma. The material sequenced was PBMCs, taken after nivolumab (anti-PD-1) treatment. CDR3 in amino acids: CASSVDRGLYEQYF. The CDR3 DNA sequence: TGTGCCAGCAGCGTCGACAGGGGGCTCTACGAGCAGTACTTC.